Below, 10 T cell receptor beta chains from the same sample are listed, as sequenced in a study of T cells in localized non-small cell lung cancer. Using immunoSEQ multiplex PCR, the repertoire was profiled, and TCRdb retains in-frame clones only, with some absent. This table holds 55,000 to 75,000 clones, about nine tenths found once. Sequencing used peripheral blood, obtained before any cancer treatment. These receptors originate from a man between 40 and 75 years old with stage I lung adenocarcinoma.

The chain has TRBV6-6 and TRBJ2-1; possibly TRBD1 for D (7 bases). This CDR3 spans 14 amino acids. V shed 5 bases and J shed 9 bases, with 17 bases lying between them. Per the germline V gene, CDR1 is MNHNY and CDR2 is SVGAGI (reference sequence). The CDR3 DNA sequence: TGTGCCAGCAGTACGACAGGGTTGGGAGGTGAGCAGTTCTTC. This gives the protein CASSTTGLGGEQFF.

This clone was detected only once. The rearrangement joins TRBV4-1 to TRBJ2-7, with a possible D match to TRBD2 (7 bases). Germline CDR1 reads MGHRA; CDR2 reads YSYEKL. This CDR3 is 16 amino acids long. Trimming stripped 3 bases from V and 5 bases from J, with 20 bases between. CDR3 protein: CASSHLRGAGRDEQYF. For the CDR3, the DNA is TGCGCCAGCAGCCATCTCAGGGGTGCTGGGAGGGACGAGCAGTACTTC.

V and J are TRBV6-1 and TRBJ2-3, with 11 bases matching TRBD2. Germline CDR1 is MNHNS and CDR2 is SASEGT. V dropped 4 bases and J dropped 2; count of bases not matched to a gene: 2. The CDR3 runs to 15 residues. The CDR3 region has the DNA TGTGCCAGCAGTGGACTAGCGGGACACACAGATACGCAGTATTTT. This gives the protein CASSGLAGHTDTQYF.

This chain connects TRBV10-3 to TRBJ1-1; tentative D call: TRBD1 (5 bases). The CDR3 is 16 residues long. Deletions cut 3 bases from V and 7 bases from J, with 21 bases between. CDR1 and CDR2 from the germline V gene are ENHRY and SYGVKD. CDR3 in amino acids: CAISERRAGQKGEAFF. CDR3 nucleotides: TGTGCCATCAGTGAAAGGAGAGCAGGGCAAAAGGGTGAAGCTTTCTTT.

The gene calls are TRBV21-1 and TRBJ2-5; the tabulated D call, TRBD2, remains unverified against the DNA. TRBV21-1 has pseudogene status. CDR3 length: 11 amino acids. The DNA of the CDR3 is TGTGCCAGGGGGAGTTGCGAGACCCAGTACTTC. As protein: CARGSCETQYF.

This clone has only one observation. The chain uses TRBV6-1 and TRBJ2-6, with D uncertain. The V end was cut by 2 bases, the J end by 0 bases, with 14 bases between. The CDR3 has 18 residues. Per germline, CDR1 MNHNS and CDR2 SASEGT. The CDR3 spells CASSELDGRVSGANVLTF. CDR3 nucleotides: TGTGCCAGCAGTGAACTAGACGGCCGCGTCTCTGGGGCCAACGTCCTGACTTTC.

The chain links TRBV14 to TRBJ2-1; 7 bases are a match to TRBD1. With V trimmed by 2 bases and J by 8 bases, 12 bases remained unmatched. In germline, CDR1 is SGHDN, CDR2 FVKESK. CDR3 length equals 16 residues. CDR3 sequence reads: CASSQKPTGIGDEQFF. CDR3 sequence (DNA): TGTGCCAGCAGCCAAAAACCGACAGGGATTGGGGATGAGCAGTTCTTC.

DNA for the CDR3: TGTGCCACCAGCAGAGATTATTCCGGGGGACACAATGAGCAGTTCTTC. This sequence encodes CATSRDYSGGHNEQFF. The V and J genes are TRBV15 and TRBJ2-1, with TRBD2 as a possible D gene (6 bases). The germline gives CDR1 LNHNV, CDR2 YYDKDF (reference sequence). The CDR3 contains 16 residues. Trimming took 0 bases from V and 5 from J, leaving 14 bases between them.

This clone was observed a few times. The rearrangement links TRBV7-9 to TRBJ2-1; D is perhaps TRBD1 (6 bases). Trimming removed 5 bases from V and 3 bases from J, with 14 bases in between. The CDR3 has 15 amino acids. The germline CDR1 and CDR2 sequences are SEHNR and FQNEAQ (reference sequence). This CDR3 reads CASSPGTWGYNEQFF. CDR3 nucleotide sequence: TGTGCCAGCAGCCCCGGGACATGGGGCTACAATGAGCAGTTCTTC.

This CDR3 is CASSPTTGVMNIQYF. The CDR3 nucleotides are TGTGCCAGCTCACCGACGACAGGGGTTATGAACATTCAGTACTTC. This rearrangement joins TRBV18 to TRBJ2-4; 8 bases align to TRBD1. The V and J ends lost 3 bases and 7 bases, in that order; junction bases with no gene match: 8. Germline lookup yields CDR1 KGHSH and CDR2 LQKENI. The CDR3 is made up of 15 amino acids.